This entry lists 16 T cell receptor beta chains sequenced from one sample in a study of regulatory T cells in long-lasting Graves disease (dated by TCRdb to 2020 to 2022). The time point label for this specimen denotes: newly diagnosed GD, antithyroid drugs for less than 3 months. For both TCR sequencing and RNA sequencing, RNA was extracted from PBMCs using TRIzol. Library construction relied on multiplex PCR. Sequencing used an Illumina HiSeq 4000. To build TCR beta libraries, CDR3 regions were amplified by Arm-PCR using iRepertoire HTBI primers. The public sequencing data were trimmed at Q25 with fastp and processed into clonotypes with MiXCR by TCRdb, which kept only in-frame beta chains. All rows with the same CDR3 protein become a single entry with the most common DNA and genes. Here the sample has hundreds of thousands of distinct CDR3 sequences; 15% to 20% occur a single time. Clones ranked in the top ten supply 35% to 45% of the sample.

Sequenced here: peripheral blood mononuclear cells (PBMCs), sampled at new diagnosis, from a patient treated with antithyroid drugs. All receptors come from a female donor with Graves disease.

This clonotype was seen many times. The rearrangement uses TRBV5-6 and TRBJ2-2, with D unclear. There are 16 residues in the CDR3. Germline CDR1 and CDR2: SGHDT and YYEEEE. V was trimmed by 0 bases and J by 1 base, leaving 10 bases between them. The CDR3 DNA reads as TGTGCCAGCAGCTTGGGACCGTCGGGGAACACCGGGGAGCTGTTTTTT. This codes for CASSLGPSGNTGELFF. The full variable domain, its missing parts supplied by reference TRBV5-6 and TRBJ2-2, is DAGVTQSPTHLIKTRGQQVTLRCSPKSGHDTVSWYQQALGQGPQFIFQYYEEEERQRGNFPDRFSGHQFPNYSSELNVNALLLGDSALYLCASSLGPSGNTGELFFGEGSRLTVL.

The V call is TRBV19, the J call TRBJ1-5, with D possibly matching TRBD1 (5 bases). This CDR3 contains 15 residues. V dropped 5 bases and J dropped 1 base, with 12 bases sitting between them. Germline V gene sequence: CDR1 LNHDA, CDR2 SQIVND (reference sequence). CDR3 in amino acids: CASSWSGVSNQPQHF. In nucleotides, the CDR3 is TGTGCCAGTAGTTGGTCGGGGGTGAGCAATCAGCCCCAGCATTTT.

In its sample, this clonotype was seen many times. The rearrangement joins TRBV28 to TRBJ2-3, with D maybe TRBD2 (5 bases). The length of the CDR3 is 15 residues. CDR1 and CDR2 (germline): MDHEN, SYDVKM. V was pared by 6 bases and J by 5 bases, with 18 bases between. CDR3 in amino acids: CASSLSGTSRDTQYF. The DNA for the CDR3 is TGTGCCAGCAGCCTGTCCGGCACTAGTAGAGATACGCAGTATTTT.

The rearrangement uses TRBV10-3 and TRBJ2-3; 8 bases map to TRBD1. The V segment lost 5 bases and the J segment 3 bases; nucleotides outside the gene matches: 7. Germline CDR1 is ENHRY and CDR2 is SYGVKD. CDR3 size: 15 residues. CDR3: CAISLQGGVTDTQYF. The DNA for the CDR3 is TGTGCCATCAGTTTACAGGGGGGAGTTACAGATACGCAGTATTTT.

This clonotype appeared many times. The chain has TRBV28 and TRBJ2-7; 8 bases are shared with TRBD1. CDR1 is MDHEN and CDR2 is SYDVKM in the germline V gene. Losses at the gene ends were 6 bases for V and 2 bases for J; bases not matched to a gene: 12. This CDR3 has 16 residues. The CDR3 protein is CASRMTGTGITYEQYF. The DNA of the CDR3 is TGTGCCAGCAGGATGACCGGGACAGGAATCACCTACGAGCAGTACTTC.

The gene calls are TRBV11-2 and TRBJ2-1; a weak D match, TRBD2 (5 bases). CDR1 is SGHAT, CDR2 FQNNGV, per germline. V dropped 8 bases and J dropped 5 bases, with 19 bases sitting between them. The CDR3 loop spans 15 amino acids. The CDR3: CASRESFRSNNEQFF. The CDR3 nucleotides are TGTGCCAGCCGGGAATCTTTCCGATCAAACAATGAGCAGTTCTTC.

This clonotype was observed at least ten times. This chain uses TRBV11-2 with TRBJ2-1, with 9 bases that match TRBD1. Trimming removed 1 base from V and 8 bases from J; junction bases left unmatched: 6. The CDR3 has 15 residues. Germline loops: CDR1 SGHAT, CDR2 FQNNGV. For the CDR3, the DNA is TGTGCCAGCAGCTTAGTCGGGACAGGGATAGATGAGCAGTTCTTC. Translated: CASSLVGTGIDEQFF.

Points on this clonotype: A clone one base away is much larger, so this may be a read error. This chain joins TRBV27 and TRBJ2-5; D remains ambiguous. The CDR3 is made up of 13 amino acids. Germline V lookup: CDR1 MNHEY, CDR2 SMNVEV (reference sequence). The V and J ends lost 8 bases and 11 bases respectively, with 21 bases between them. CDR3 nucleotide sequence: TGTGCCAGCCCTCCCTCCCTCTACAATGAGCAGTACTTC. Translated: CASPPSLYNEQYF.

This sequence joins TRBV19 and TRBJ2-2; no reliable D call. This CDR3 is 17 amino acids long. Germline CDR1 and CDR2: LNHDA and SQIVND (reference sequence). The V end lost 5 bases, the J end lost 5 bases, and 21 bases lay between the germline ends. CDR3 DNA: TGTGCCAGTAGTGAAAGAGGCAGGTTAAAAAGGACCGGGGAGCTGTTTTTT. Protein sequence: CASSERGRLKRTGELFF.

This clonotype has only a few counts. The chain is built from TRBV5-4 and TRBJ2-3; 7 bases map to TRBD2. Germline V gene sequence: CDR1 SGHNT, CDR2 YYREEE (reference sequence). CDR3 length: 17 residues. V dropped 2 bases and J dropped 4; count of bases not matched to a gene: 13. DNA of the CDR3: TGTGCCAGCAGCTTCAAGGGCGGGAGTGGATCATCAGATACGCAGTATTTT. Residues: CASSFKGGSGSSDTQYF.

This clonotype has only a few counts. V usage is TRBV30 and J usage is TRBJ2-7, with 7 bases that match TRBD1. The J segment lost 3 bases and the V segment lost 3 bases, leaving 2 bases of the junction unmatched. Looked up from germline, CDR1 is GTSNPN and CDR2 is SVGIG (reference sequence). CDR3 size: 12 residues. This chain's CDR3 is CAWSQGVYEQYF. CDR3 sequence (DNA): TGTGCCTGGAGCCAGGGGGTCTACGAGCAGTACTTC.

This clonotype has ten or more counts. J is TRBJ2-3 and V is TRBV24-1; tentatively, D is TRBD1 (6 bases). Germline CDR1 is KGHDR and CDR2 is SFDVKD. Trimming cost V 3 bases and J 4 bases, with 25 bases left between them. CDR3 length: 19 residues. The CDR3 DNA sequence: TGTGCCACCAGTGATGGCTTAACCTCGACAGGCGCACCTCCAGATACGCAGTATTTT. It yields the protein CATSDGLTSTGAPPDTQYF.

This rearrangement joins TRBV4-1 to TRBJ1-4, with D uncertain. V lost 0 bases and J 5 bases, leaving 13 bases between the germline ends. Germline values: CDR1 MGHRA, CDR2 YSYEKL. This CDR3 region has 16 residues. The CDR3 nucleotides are TGCGCCAGCAGCCAAGATCTTGAAGGATACAATGAAAAACTGTTTTTT. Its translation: CASSQDLEGYNEKLFF.

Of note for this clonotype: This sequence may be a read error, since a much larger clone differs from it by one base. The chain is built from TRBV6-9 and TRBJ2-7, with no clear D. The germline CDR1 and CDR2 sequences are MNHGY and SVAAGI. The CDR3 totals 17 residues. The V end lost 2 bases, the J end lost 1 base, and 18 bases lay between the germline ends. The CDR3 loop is CASSYPSNRSPSYEQYF. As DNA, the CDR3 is TGTGCCAGCAGTTATCCCTCAAACCGATCGCCTTCCTACGAGCAGTACTTC.

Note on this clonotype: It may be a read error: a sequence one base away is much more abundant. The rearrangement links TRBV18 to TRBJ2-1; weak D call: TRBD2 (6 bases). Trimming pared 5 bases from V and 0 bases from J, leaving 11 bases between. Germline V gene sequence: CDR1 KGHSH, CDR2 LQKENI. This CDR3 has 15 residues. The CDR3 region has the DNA TGTGCCAGCTCAAGGAGGGATGGCTCCTACAATGAGCAGTTCTTC. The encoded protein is CASSRRDGSYNEQFF.

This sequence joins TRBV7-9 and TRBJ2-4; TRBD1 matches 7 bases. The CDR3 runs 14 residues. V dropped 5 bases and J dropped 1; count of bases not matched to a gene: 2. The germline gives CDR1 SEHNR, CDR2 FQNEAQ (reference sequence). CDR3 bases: TGTGCCAGCAGCCCGACAGGGGCCAAAAACATTCAGTACTTC. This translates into CASSPTGAKNIQYF.